This T cell receptor (beta chain) was sequenced in a study of T cells in Graves' hyperthyroidism and ophthalmopathy. Thyroid ultrasound, orbital computed tomography, clinical symptoms, and serum thyroxine and TRAb underpinned diagnoses. Remarks on this clonotype: Its antigen is undetermined.

Study-level findings and limits: The authors' 13 V-J model separated ophthalmopathy from stable hyperthyroidism.

Amplified TCR beta CDR3 regions derived from RNA transcripts. TCR CDR3 regions were first amplified by RT-PCR with HTBI primers. TCRdb reprocessed the multiplex PCR reads with MiXCR, giving one entry per CDR3 protein. The top ten clones hold about 7.2% of a sample with approximately 700,000 distinct CDR3 sequences, less than 45% of them seen once. Specimen: peripheral blood or thyroid tissue (not recorded which). The receptor was derived from an adult man with Graves' disease, either hyperthyroidism or ophthalmopathy (not recorded which).

The CDR3 loop reads CSATGLAGVETQYF. CDR3 nucleotide sequence: TGCAGTGCTACCGGACTAGCGGGAGTCGAGACCCAGTACTTC. The genes are TRBV20-1 and TRBJ2-5, with 13 nucleotides matching TRBD2. Per germline, CDR1 DFQATT and CDR2 SNEGSKA (reference sequence). The CDR3 runs to 14 residues. V gave up 4 bases and J gave up 5 bases; unmatched junction bases: 4.